A single sample gave rise to the 24 T cell receptor beta chains below, sequenced in a study of PD-L1 blockade in urothelial cancer (dated by TCRdb to about 2017). The library was made by the immunoSEQ multiplex PCR assay. TCRdb limited this immuneACCESS table to in-frame rearrangements with V and J called. A share of clones is missing; checked studies link under half to unresolved V genes, and the rest is unexplained. The sample profile shows tens of thousands of clones; about 85% of them were found once. Of the sample, about 8% falls within the top ten clones. The sample consisted of PBMCs, taken around atezolizumab (anti-PD-L1) treatment. Source of these receptors: a man between 60 and 75 years old with urothelial cancer.

The chain has TRBV5-4 and TRBJ2-1; 9 nucleotides align to TRBD2. Germline V lookup: CDR1 SGHNT, CDR2 YYREEE (reference sequence). The CDR3 sequence is 16 residues long. V was pared by 0 bases and J by 7 bases, with 8 bases of the junction left unmatched. The CDR3 protein is CASSLGSGGLGNEQFF. The CDR3 nucleotides read TGTGCCAGCAGCTTGGGGAGCGGGGGGCTTGGGAATGAGCAGTTCTTC.

V usage is TRBV19 and J usage is TRBJ1-2, with D uncertain. CDR3 length equals 13 residues. Germline assignment: CDR1 LNHDA and CDR2 SQIVND (reference sequence). Trimming cost V 3 bases and J 5 bases, with 10 bases left between them. The CDR3 loop is CASSMEFPYGYTF. CDR3 bases: TGTGCCAGTAGTATGGAGTTCCCGTATGGCTACACCTTC.

The chain uses TRBV5-1 and TRBJ1-2; D is unclear. The CDR3 runs to 15 residues. From germline, CDR1 is SGHRS and CDR2 YFSETQ. Trimming stripped 2 bases from V and 3 bases from J, with 14 bases between. In nucleotides, the CDR3 is TGCGCCAGCAGCTTTAGTGGCCGGAGCCACTATGGCTACACCTTC. Translated, it gives CASSFSGRSHYGYTF.

The chain couples TRBV5-1 to TRBJ1-4, with unresolved D. This CDR3 is built from 15 residues. The germline CDR1 and CDR2 sequences are SGHRS and YFSETQ. With 4 bases removed from V and 3 bases from J, the gap between germline ends came to 13 bases. The CDR3 nucleotides are TGCGCCAGCAGCCCGCTCCGCGGGGCTAATGAAAAACTGTTTTTT. Translation gives CASSPLRGANEKLFF.

This clone was seen only once. This chain connects TRBV5-1 to TRBJ2-3; the D gene is possibly TRBD2 (5 bases). Trimming stripped 7 bases from V and 5 bases from J, with 11 bases between. The CDR3 extends over 12 amino acids. Germline-derived CDR1 and CDR2 are SGHRS and YFSETQ. The CDR3 reads CASGETVDTQYF. The CDR3, as DNA: TGCGCCAGCGGGGAGACTGTAGATACGCAGTATTTT.

The J gene is TRBJ2-7, the V gene TRBV19; the match to TRBD1 covers 9 bases. The CDR3 is 15 residues long. The germline gives CDR1 LNHDA, CDR2 SQIVND (reference sequence). V was clipped by 5 bases and J by 5 bases; unmatched bases: 10. CDR3 sequence reads: CASSLRGQGVHEQYF. DNA for the CDR3: TGTGCCAGTAGTCTCAGGGGACAGGGTGTCCACGAGCAGTACTTC.

The chain couples TRBV7-8 to TRBJ1-1; D call uncertain. Trimming removed 3 bases at V and 1 base at J, with 9 bases between. The CDR3 extends over 14 amino acids. Germline assignment: CDR1 SGHVS and CDR2 FQNEAQ. In DNA, the CDR3 is TGTGCCAGCAGCTTCGTCTCAGGGAACACTGAAGCTTTCTTT. Translated: CASSFVSGNTEAFF.

CDR3 nucleotide sequence: TGTGCCAGCGGCGAGGGGGTCCACGAGCAGTACTTC. This translates into CASGEGVHEQYF. The gene calls are TRBV28 and TRBJ2-7, with a possible D match to TRBD1 (6 bases). Germline loops: CDR1 MDHEN, CDR2 SYDVKM. V lost 8 bases to trimming and J lost 5 bases, with 13 bases between them. This CDR3 has 12 residues.

The chain is built from TRBV7-2 and TRBJ2-7, with 10 bases identical to TRBD2. The CDR3 spans 15 residues. After removal of 1 base from V and 2 bases from J, the junction contained 2 bases not matched to a gene. Per germline, CDR1 SGHTA and CDR2 FQGNSA. CDR3 protein: CASSLGLAGTYEQYF. CDR3 nucleotide sequence: TGTGCCAGCAGCTTAGGACTAGCGGGCACCTACGAGCAGTACTTC.

The rearrangement joins TRBV11-3 to TRBJ1-1; 7 nucleotides match TRBD1. The CDR3 is 16 amino acids. CDR1 is SGHNT and CDR2 is YENEEA in the germline V gene. V shed 5 bases, J shed 0 bases, and the junction held 9 bases outside the gene matches. In DNA, the CDR3 is TGTGCCAGCAGCCCGCGGGACAGCAGAATGAACACTGAAGCTTTCTTT. This translates into CASSPRDSRMNTEAFF.

The chain uses TRBV19 and TRBJ1-5; TRBD1 matches at 8 bases. V dropped 4 bases and J dropped 2; count of bases not matched to a gene: 1. Per germline, CDR1 LNHDA and CDR2 SQIVND (reference sequence). This CDR3 spans 14 amino acids. The chain's CDR3 is CASSKDRGNQPQHF. As DNA, the CDR3 is TGTGCCAGTAGTAAGGACAGGGGCAATCAGCCCCAGCATTTT.

This clone was seen only a few times. J is TRBJ2-6 and V is TRBV4-3; D is unresolved. Per the germline V gene, CDR1 is LGHNA and CDR2 is YSLEER. V was pared by 4 bases and J by 2 bases, with 6 bases between. The CDR3 contains 14 residues. The CDR3 region has the DNA TGCGCCAGCAGCCTTCAGGCTGGGGCCAACGTCCTGACTTTC. Protein product: CASSLQAGANVLTF.

The V and J genes are TRBV18 and TRBJ2-1, with D possibly TRBD1 on 5 matching bases. Trimming removed 6 bases at V and 8 bases at J, with 14 bases between. Germline CDR1 and CDR2: KGHSH and LQKENI. The CDR3 length is 13 residues. CDR3: CASSPDSFDEQFF. In DNA, the CDR3 is TGTGCCAGCTCCCCAGACAGTTTCGATGAGCAGTTCTTC.

The CDR3 spells CASSVEGRRENIQYF. CDR3 DNA: TGTGCCAGCAGCGTAGAAGGGAGGAGAGAAAACATTCAGTACTTC. This chain links TRBV9 with TRBJ2-4; D is perhaps TRBD2 (6 bases). This CDR3 has 15 amino acids. Trimming removed 0 bases at V and 5 bases at J, with 12 bases between. Germline V gene data show CDR1 as SGDLS and CDR2 as YYNGEE.

The V call is TRBV7-2, the J call TRBJ1-4; D is uncertain. Trimming cost V 5 bases and J 4 bases, with 14 bases left between them. Germline CDR1 SGHTA, CDR2 FQGNSA. The CDR3 length is 15 residues. CDR3 sequence (DNA): TGTGCCAGCAGCCTACACCGGGTACTTAATGAAAAACTGTTTTTT. Translation: CASSLHRVLNEKLFF.

The chain couples TRBV13 to TRBJ2-3; 8 bases line up with TRBD1. The germline V gene encodes CDR1 PRHDT and CDR2 FYEKMQ (reference sequence). Trimming removed 2 bases from V and 0 bases from J; junction bases left unmatched: 1. The CDR3 length is 15 residues. The CDR3 reads CASSLNRGSTDTQYF. CDR3 DNA sequence: TGTGCCAGCAGCTTAAACAGGGGGAGCACAGATACGCAGTATTTT.

This clone appeared a single time. The chain employs TRBV28 and TRBJ1-1; unclear D gene. Germline V gene data show CDR1 as MDHEN and CDR2 as SYDVKM. Trimming removed 6 bases at V and 1 base at J, with 12 bases between. The CDR3 totals 14 residues. The CDR3: CASSPSTPNTEAFF. In nucleotides, the CDR3 is TGTGCCAGCAGCCCCTCGACACCGAACACTGAAGCTTTCTTT.

The chain uses TRBV27 and TRBJ2-2; a possible D gene is TRBD2 (8 bases). CDR1 MNHEY and CDR2 SMNVEV come from the germline V gene (reference sequence). The CDR3 has 16 amino acids. Trimming pared 10 bases from V and 2 bases from J, leaving 20 bases between. CDR3 DNA: TGTGCCACTCGGGAGGGGGCGTTATTTAACACCGGGGAGCTGTTTTTT. It translates to CATREGALFNTGELFF.

The V and J genes are TRBV11-1 and TRBJ1-3; TRBD1 is a possible D gene (6 bases). V lost 5 bases to trimming and J lost 0 bases, with 17 bases between them. This CDR3 is 17 amino acids long. CDR1 is SGHAT and CDR2 is FQDESV in the germline V gene (reference sequence). The CDR3 loop is CASSHLDSLLSGNTIYF. The CDR3 DNA follows: TGTGCCAGCAGCCATTTGGACAGCTTACTCTCTGGAAACACCATATATTTT. Variable domain in full (rest from reference TRBV11-1 and TRBJ1-3): EAEVAQSPRYKITEKSQAVAFWCDPISGHATLYWYRQILGQGPELLVQFQDESVVDDSQLPKDRFSAERLKGVDSTLKIQPAELGDSAMYLCASSHLDSLLSGNTIYFGEGSWLTVV.

The rearrangement uses TRBV12-5 and TRBJ2-2; D remains unclear. There are 16 residues in the CDR3. The germline CDR1 and CDR2 sequences are LGHNT and FRNRAP. V was shortened by 5 bases and J by 2 bases, with 15 bases between the two germline ends. The CDR3 spells CASGPFISVNTGELFF. The CDR3 DNA sequence: TGTGCTAGTGGTCCTTTTATTTCTGTTAACACCGGGGAGCTGTTTTTT.

This chain's CDR3 is CASSIQQGYYNEQFF. CDR3 in DNA: TGTGCCAGCAGCATTCAACAGGGCTACTACAATGAGCAGTTCTTC. This chain connects TRBV11-3 to TRBJ2-1; possible D gene TRBD1, 6 bases. The CDR3 covers 15 residues. V lost 5 bases and J 3 bases, leaving 14 bases between the germline ends. Germline CDR1 SGHNT, CDR2 YENEEA.

CDR3 sequence reads: CSVSRGSTEAFF. The CDR3 DNA reads as TGCAGCGTTAGCCGTGGGAGCACTGAAGCTTTCTTT. The rearrangement links TRBV29-1 to TRBJ1-1; no definite D call. The CDR3 runs to 12 residues. Germline values: CDR1 SQVTM, CDR2 ANQGSEA. V lost 5 bases and J 4 bases, leaving 11 bases between the germline ends.

This chain links TRBV4-3 with TRBJ1-2, with 7 bases identical to TRBD1. This CDR3 spans 17 amino acids. The germline CDR1 and CDR2 sequences are LGHNA and YSLEER. The J segment lost 4 bases and the V segment lost 0 bases, leaving 11 bases of the junction unmatched. The CDR3 here is CASSQDRGTGAGYGYTF. The CDR3 region has the DNA TGCGCCAGCAGCCAAGATCGGGGAACAGGGGCAGGCTATGGCTACACCTTC.

In this sample, this clone turned up once. The V call is TRBV28, the J call TRBJ1-4; D ambiguous. Germline V gene sequence: CDR1 MDHEN, CDR2 SYDVKM. The germline V and J ends were trimmed by 1 base and 0 bases, with 3 bases remaining between them. There are 14 residues in the CDR3. The DNA of the CDR3 is TGTGCCAGCAGTTTATTAGCAACTAATGAAAAACTGTTTTTT. Its translation is CASSLLATNEKLFF.